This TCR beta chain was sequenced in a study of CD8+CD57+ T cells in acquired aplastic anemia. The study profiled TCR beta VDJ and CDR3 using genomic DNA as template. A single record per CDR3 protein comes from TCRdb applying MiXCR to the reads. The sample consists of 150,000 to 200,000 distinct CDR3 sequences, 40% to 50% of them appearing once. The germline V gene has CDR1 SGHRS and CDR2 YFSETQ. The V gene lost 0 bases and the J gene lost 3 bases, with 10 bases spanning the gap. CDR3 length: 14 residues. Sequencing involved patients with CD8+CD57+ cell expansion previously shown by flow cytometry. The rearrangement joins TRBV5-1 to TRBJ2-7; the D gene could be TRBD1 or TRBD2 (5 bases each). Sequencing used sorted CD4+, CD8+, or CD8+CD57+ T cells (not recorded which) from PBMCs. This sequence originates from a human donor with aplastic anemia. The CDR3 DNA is TGCGCCAGCAGCTTGGCCGGGGACGGCTACGAGCAGTACTTC. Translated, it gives CASSLAGDGYEQYF.